These 16 T cell receptor beta chains were sequenced from one sample in a study of brain metastases from non-small cell lung cancer (dated by TCRdb to between 2018 and 2020). Library preparation was by the immunoSEQ multiplex PCR assay. Imported from immuneACCESS, the table was reduced by TCRdb to in-frame sequences with V and J called. These copies leave out some clones; in studies compared against another copy, an unresolved V gene accounts for under half, and the cause of the remainder is not known. This sample lists about 460 clones; more than 70% were detected once. 7.5% to 9% of the sample belongs to the ten largest clones. The sample was primary lung tumor tissue. Reading the label with the study, this specimen's cell subset or site is: primary lung tumor paired with brain metastasis. These receptors were taken from a donor at least 40 years old with non-small cell lung cancer.

The chain links TRBV10-3 to TRBJ2-1, with 9 bases matching TRBD2. Trimming at V came to 6 bases and at J to 9 bases, leaving 9 bases not matched to a gene. CDR3 length: 14 residues. Per the germline V gene, CDR1 is ENHRY and CDR2 is SYGVKD. CDR3 sequence: CAIRLAGDAAEQFF. CDR3 DNA: TGTGCCATCAGGTTAGCGGGAGACGCGGCTGAGCAGTTCTTC.

The rearrangement links TRBV6-5 to TRBJ1-5; tentatively, D is TRBD1 (5 bases). The V gene lost 0 bases and the J gene lost 8 bases, with 8 bases spanning the gap. The CDR3 is 13 amino acids. CDR1 is MNHEY and CDR2 is SVGAGI in the germline V gene. The CDR3 nucleotides read TGTGCCAGCAGTTACTCGGGAGGGGAGCCCCAGCATTTT. Protein: CASSYSGGEPQHF.

The chain links TRBV7-9 to TRBJ1-1; D is ambiguous. V was clipped by 6 bases and J by 0 bases, with 5 bases between them. Germline CDR1 and CDR2: SEHNR and FQNEAQ (reference sequence). The CDR3 is 12 residues long. As DNA, the CDR3 is TGTGCCAGCAGTCATATGAACACTGAAGCTTTCTTT. This sequence encodes CASSHMNTEAFF.

The chain has TRBV3-1 (or the pseudogene TRBV3-2) and TRBJ1-5; maybe TRBD1 (6 bases). Germline CDR1 reads LGHDT; CDR2 reads YNNKEL (reference sequence). The CDR3 is 14 residues long. V was trimmed by 4 bases and J by 0 bases, leaving 7 bases between them. DNA of the CDR3: TGTGCCAGCAGCCGGGGACATAGCAATCAGCCCCAGCATTTT. Its protein is CASSRGHSNQPQHF.

This chain connects TRBV2 to TRBJ2-1; D remains ambiguous. Germline V CDR1 and CDR2: SNHLY, FYNNEI. This CDR3 contains 14 residues. V was pared by 8 bases and J by 2 bases, with 13 bases between. CDR3 loop: CASQDPRAYNEQFF. In DNA, the CDR3 is TGTGCCAGCCAAGATCCCCGGGCCTACAATGAGCAGTTCTTC. Filled out from reference TRBV2 and TRBJ2-1, the complete variable domain reads EPEVTQTPSHQVTQMGQEVILRCVPISNHLYFYWYRQILGQKVEFLVSFYNNEISEKSEIFDDQFSVERPDGSNFTLKIRSTKLEDSAMYFCASQDPRAYNEQFFGPGTRLTVL.

This clone appeared a single time. This chain connects TRBV2 to TRBJ1-1, with D uncertain. Germline V gene data show CDR1 as SNHLY and CDR2 as FYNNEI. The CDR3 runs to 13 residues. Trimming removed 5 bases from V and 1 base from J, with 8 bases in between. CDR3 nucleotide sequence: TGTGCCAGCAGTCGATCCGGGAACACTGAAGCTTTCTTT. It specifies CASSRSGNTEAFF.

The chain uses TRBV11-3 and TRBJ2-7, with D perhaps given as TRBD1 or TRBD2 (5 bases each). V was cut by 6 bases and J by 5 bases, with 14 bases left in between. There are 13 residues in the CDR3. The germline V gene has CDR1 SGHNT and CDR2 YENEEA. CDR3 nucleotides: TGTGCCAGCAGTTTGGAGAGGGGCCACGAGCAGTACTTC. As protein: CASSLERGHEQYF.

This chain links TRBV19 with TRBJ2-3; 10 bases agree with TRBD2. CDR3 size: 17 residues. V gave up 1 base and J gave up 4 bases; unmatched junction bases: 8. CDR1 and CDR2 (germline): LNHDA, SQIVND (reference sequence). Written as DNA, the CDR3 is TGTGCCAGTAGTATAGGACCAGCGGGAGGGAGGCCAGATACGCAGTATTTT. Residues: CASSIGPAGGRPDTQYF.

The CDR3 DNA follows: TGTGCCAGCAGCCTCTACGGGGGCTCGAACACCGGGGAGCTGTTTTTT. Its protein is CASSLYGGSNTGELFF. This chain links TRBV27 with TRBJ2-2; D may match TRBD1 or TRBD2 (6 bases each). The V and J ends lost 6 bases and 0 bases respectively, with 14 bases between them. The CDR3 is made up of 16 amino acids. Germline loops: CDR1 MNHEY, CDR2 SMNVEV (reference sequence).

The rearrangement joins TRBV15 to TRBJ2-1; TRBD2 aligns across 7 bases. Germline V gene data show CDR1 as LNHNV and CDR2 as YYDKDF (reference sequence). The CDR3 is 17 amino acids. Trimming cost V 2 bases and J 3 bases; bases outside gene matches: 10. The chain's CDR3 is CATSRSAGVKNYNEQFF. CDR3 coding DNA: TGTGCCACCAGCAGATCCGCGGGGGTCAAAAACTACAATGAGCAGTTCTTC.

The V call is TRBV29-1, the J call TRBJ2-5; 8 bases map to TRBD2. The CDR3 is 14 residues long. Germline CDR1 and CDR2: SQVTM and ANQGSEA. CDR3 residues: CSPSGAGDQETQYF. DNA for the CDR3: TGCAGTCCTAGTGGAGCGGGGGACCAAGAGACCCAGTACTTC.

This clone was observed a single time. The chain employs TRBV7-2 and TRBJ2-1; no clear D gene. The CDR3 loop spans 15 amino acids. Trimming cost V 1 base and J 1 base, with 8 bases left between them. Looked up from germline, CDR1 is SGHTA and CDR2 is FQGNSA. This chain's CDR3 is CASSLGALSYNEQFF. In nucleotides, the CDR3 is TGTGCCAGCAGCTTAGGTGCTCTTTCCTACAATGAGCAGTTCTTC.

This chain uses TRBV7-6 with TRBJ2-1; 11 bases line up with TRBD2. Per germline, CDR1 SGHVS and CDR2 FNYEAQ. V lost 5 bases, J lost 8 bases, and 8 bases stayed unmatched. The CDR3 has 15 residues. DNA for the CDR3: TGTGCCAGCAGCCCCATAGCGGGAGGGAACTATGAGCAGTTCTTC. Amino acid sequence: CASSPIAGGNYEQFF.

The V and J genes are TRBV27 and TRBJ2-7; the match to TRBD1 covers 8 bases. From germline, CDR1 is MNHEY and CDR2 SMNVEV (reference sequence). CDR3 size: 15 residues. V lost 5 bases and J lost 0; bases outside the gene matches: 6. The CDR3 sequence is CASSIRQGNSYEQYF. Written as DNA, the CDR3 is TGTGCCAGCAGTATCCGACAGGGGAACTCCTACGAGCAGTACTTC.

The chain joins TRBV10-3 to TRBJ2-5; the D gene is possibly TRBD1 (6 bases). Germline V gives CDR1 ENHRY, CDR2 SYGVKD. Trimming removed 6 bases from V and 1 base from J, with 12 bases in between. This CDR3 spans 14 amino acids. This CDR3 reads CAIRGTGTQETQYF. The CDR3 region has the DNA TGTGCCATCAGGGGAACAGGGACCCAAGAGACCCAGTACTTC.

This rearrangement joins TRBV7-9 to TRBJ1-1; D ambiguous. Germline assignment: CDR1 SEHNR and CDR2 FQNEAQ (reference sequence). With 1 base removed from V and 1 base from J, the gap between germline ends came to 10 bases. The CDR3 contains 15 residues. The CDR3 nucleotides read TGTGCCAGCAGCTTAGTGGCTGGTGGGAACACTGAAGCTTTCTTT. Translated, it gives CASSLVAGGNTEAFF. The full variable domain, completed using reference TRBV7-9 and TRBJ1-1, is DTGVSQNPRHKITKRGQNVTFRCDPISEHNRLYWYRQTLGQGPEFLTYFQNEAQLEKSRLLSDRFSAERPKGSFSTLEIQRTEQGDSAMYLCASSLVAGGNTEAFFGQGTRLTVV.